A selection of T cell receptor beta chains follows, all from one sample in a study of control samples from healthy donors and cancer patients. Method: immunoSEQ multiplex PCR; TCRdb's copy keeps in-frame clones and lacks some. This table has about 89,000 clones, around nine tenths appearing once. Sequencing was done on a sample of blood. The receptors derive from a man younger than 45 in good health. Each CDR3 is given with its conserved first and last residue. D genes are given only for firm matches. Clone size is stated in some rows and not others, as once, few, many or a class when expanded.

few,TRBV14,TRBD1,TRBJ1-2,CASSPRRDRENYGYTF,TGTGCCAGCAGCCCCCGAAGGGACAGGGAGAACTATGGCTACACCTTC
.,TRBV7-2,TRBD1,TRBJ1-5,CASSIQGFNQPQHF,TGTGCCAGCAGTATACAGGGGTTCAATCAGCCCCAGCATTTT
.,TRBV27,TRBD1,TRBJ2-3,CASTLWAGGTTDTQYF,TGTGCCAGCACCCTATGGGCAGGGGGTACGACAGATACGCAGTATTTT
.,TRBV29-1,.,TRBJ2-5,CSGFRGASETQYF,TGCAGCGGGTTCCGGGGGGCCAGCGAGACCCAGTACTTC
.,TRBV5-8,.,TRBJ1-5,CASSLYGGRNQPQHF,TGTGCCAGCAGTCTATACGGGGGCCGGAATCAGCCCCAGCATTTT
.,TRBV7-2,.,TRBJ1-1,CASSHRLGAGGTEAFF,TGTGCCAGCAGCCACAGGTTGGGGGCCGGAGGCACTGAAGCTTTCTTT
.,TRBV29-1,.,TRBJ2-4,CSVRQGRENIQYF,TGCAGCGTTCGGCAGGGAAGAGAAAACATTCAGTACTTC
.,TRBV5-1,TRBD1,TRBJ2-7,CASSGSQGAYEQYF,TGCGCCAGCAGCGGGTCGCAGGGGGCCTACGAGCAGTACTTC
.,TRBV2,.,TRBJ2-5,CASRRGQETQYF,TGTGCCAGCCGGCGGGGCCAAGAGACCCAGTACTTC
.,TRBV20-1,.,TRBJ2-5,CSALLGQTQYF,TGCAGTGCCCTACTCGGACAGACCCAGTACTTC
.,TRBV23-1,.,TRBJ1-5,CASSQGLYSNQPQHF,TGCGCCAGCAGTCAAGGCCTATATAGCAATCAGCCCCAGCATTTT
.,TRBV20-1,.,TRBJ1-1,CSAIFSLQAFF,TGCAGTGCTATTTTCAGCCTACAAGCTTTCTTT
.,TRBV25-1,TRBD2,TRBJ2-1,CASSDVFRGAYNEQFF,TGTGCCAGCAGTGATGTCTTCCGGGGGGCCTACAATGAGCAGTTCTTC
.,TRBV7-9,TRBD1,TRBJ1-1,CASSLGQGRTEAFF,TGTGCCAGCAGCCTTGGACAGGGGCGGACTGAAGCTTTCTTT
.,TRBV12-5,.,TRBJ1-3,CASGTVSGPGNTIYF,TGTGCTAGTGGTACCGTCAGCGGGCCTGGAAACACCATATATTTT
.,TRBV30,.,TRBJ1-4,CASGQTNEKLFF,TGTGCCTCCGGACAGACTAATGAAAAACTGTTTTTT
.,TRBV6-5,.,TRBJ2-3,CASSYSGGGAYTQYF,TGTGCCAGCAGTTACTCGGGAGGGGGGGCGTATACGCAGTATTTT
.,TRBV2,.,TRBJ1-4,CASSEARRKLFF,TGTGCCAGCAGTGAAGCGCGCAGGAAACTGTTTTTT
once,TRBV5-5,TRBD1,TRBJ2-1,CASSFPGQGADEQFF,TGTGCCAGCAGTTTTCCGGGACAGGGTGCGGATGAGCAGTTCTTC
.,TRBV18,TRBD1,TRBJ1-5,CASSPPGQALFTAQHF,TGTGCCAGCTCACCACCGGGACAGGCACTTTTCACGGCCCAGCATTTT
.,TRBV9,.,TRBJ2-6,CASSVAGSVSGANVLTF,TGTGCCAGCAGCGTAGCGGGGTCAGTCTCTGGGGCCAACGTCCTGACTTTC
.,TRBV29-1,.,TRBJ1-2,CSVQPSGEGGYTF,TGCAGCGTCCAACCTTCGGGGGAAGGTGGCTACACCTTC
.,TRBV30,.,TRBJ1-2,CAWSNSPNYGYTF,TGTGCCTGGAGTAATTCCCCGAACTATGGCTACACCTTC
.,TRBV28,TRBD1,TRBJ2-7,CASRFQWDRGSYEQYF,TGTGCCAGCAGGTTCCAATGGGACAGGGGCTCCTACGAGCAGTACTTC
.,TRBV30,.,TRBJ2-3,CAWTGGSTDTQYF,TGTGCCTGGACGGGCGGAAGCACAGATACGCAGTATTTT
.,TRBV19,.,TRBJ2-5,CASSVWDTIGETQYF,TGTGCCAGTAGTGTTTGGGACACCATCGGAGAGACCCAGTACTTC
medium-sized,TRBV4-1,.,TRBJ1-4,CASSPITGTGPNEKLFF,TGCGCCAGCAGCCCGATTACAGGTACAGGGCCTAATGAAAAACTGTTTTTT
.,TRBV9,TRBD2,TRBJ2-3,CASSVRSGGATDTQYF,TGTGCCAGCAGCGTACGAAGCGGGGGGGCGACAGATACGCAGTATTTT
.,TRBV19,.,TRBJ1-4,CASSVQLNEKLFF,TGTGCCAGTAGTGTGCAGCTTAATGAAAAACTGTTTTTT
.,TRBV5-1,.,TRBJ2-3,CASSLGRASTDTQYF,TGCGCCAGCAGCTTGGGTAGGGCTAGCACAGATACGCAGTATTTT
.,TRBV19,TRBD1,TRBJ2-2,CASSYRQGNTGELFF,TGTGCCAGTAGTTATCGACAGGGTAACACCGGGGAGCTGTTTTTT
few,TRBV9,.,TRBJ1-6,CASSVRTSDSPLHF,TGTGCCAGCAGCGTTAGGACTTCTGATTCACCCCTCCACTTT
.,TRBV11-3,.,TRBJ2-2,CASSPRGTGELFF,TGTGCCAGCAGCCCCCGGGGAACCGGGGAGCTGTTTTTT
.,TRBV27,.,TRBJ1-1,CASSLGWQGLANTEAFF,TGTGCCAGCAGTTTAGGGTGGCAGGGGTTGGCGAACACTGAAGCTTTCTTT
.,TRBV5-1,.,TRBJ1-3,CASSPTGSRDTIYF,TGCGCCAGCAGCCCGACGGGGAGCCGGGACACCATATATTTT
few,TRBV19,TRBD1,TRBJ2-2,CASSWDSGARGTGELFF,TGTGCCAGTAGTTGGGACAGTGGGGCGAGGGGAACCGGGGAGCTGTTTTTT
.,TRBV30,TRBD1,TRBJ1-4,CAWSVPRGQEKLFF,TGTGCCTGGAGTGTACCCAGGGGGCAGGAAAAACTGTTTTTT
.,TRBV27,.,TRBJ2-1,CASSPGVAVSNEQFF,TGTGCCAGCAGTCCCGGGGTAGCTGTCTCCAATGAGCAGTTCTTC
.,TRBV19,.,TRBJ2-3,CASSINPGGPWDTQYF,TGTGCCAGTAGTATTAATCCTGGCGGGCCATGGGATACGCAGTATTTT
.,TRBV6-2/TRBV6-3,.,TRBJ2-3,CASSYSRGRADTQYF,TGTGCCAGCAGTTACTCTAGGGGTAGGGCAGATACGCAGTATTTT
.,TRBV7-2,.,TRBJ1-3,CASSLGVSGNTIYF,TGTGCCAGCAGCCTCGGGGTCTCAGGAAACACCATATATTTT
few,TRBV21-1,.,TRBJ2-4,CASSTTGSKNIQYF,TGTGCCAGCAGCACAACAGGGTCCAAAAACATTCAGTACTTC
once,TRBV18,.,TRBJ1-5,CASSPPLGQGQPQHF,TGTGCCAGCTCACCTCCTCTGGGCCAGGGTCAGCCCCAGCATTTT
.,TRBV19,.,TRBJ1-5,CASSSGADQPQHF,TGTGCCAGTAGTAGCGGGGCCGATCAGCCCCAGCATTTT
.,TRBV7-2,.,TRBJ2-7,CASSLAVQGPYEQYF,TGTGCCAGCAGCTTAGCGGTGCAGGGCCCCTACGAGCAGTACTTC
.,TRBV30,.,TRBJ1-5,CAWGLGDRSNQPQHF,TGTGCCTGGGGGTTGGGAGACAGGAGCAATCAGCCCCAGCATTTT
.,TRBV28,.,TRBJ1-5,CASSRRSNQPQHF,TGTGCCAGCAGCCGTCGGAGCAATCAGCCCCAGCATTTT
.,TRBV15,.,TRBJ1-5,CATAKTARNQPQHF,TGTGCCACCGCGAAGACGGCTCGCAATCAGCCCCAGCATTTT
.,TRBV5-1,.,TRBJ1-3,CASRLTEESGNTIYF,TGCGCCAGCAGATTGACAGAGGAATCTGGAAACACCATATATTTT
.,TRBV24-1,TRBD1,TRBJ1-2,CATSETGLGYTF,TGTGCCACCAGTGAGACAGGGTTGGGCTACACCTTC
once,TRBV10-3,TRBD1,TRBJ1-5,CAISESGGTGTSNQPQHF,TGTGCCATCAGTGAGTCGGGAGGGACAGGGACGAGCAATCAGCCCCAGCATTTT
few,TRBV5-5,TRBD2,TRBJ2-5,CASSLELAGGRETQYF,TGTGCCAGCAGCTTGGAACTAGCGGGGGGGCGAGAGACCCAGTACTTC
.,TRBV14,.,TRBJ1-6,CASSLKPFASPLHF,TGTGCCAGCAGCCTCAAACCGTTCGCCTCACCCCTCCACTTT
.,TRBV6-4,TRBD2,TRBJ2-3,CASSDSTSGSTDTQYF,TGTGCCAGCAGTGACTCGACTAGCGGCTCCACAGATACGCAGTATTTT
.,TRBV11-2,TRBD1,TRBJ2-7,CASSLSGRQGNYEQYF,TGTGCCAGCAGCTTAAGTGGGAGACAGGGGAACTACGAGCAGTACTTC
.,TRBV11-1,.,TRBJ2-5,CASSPTVNQETQYF,TGTGCCAGCAGCCCCACAGTCAATCAGGAGACCCAGTACTTC
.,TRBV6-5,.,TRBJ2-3,CASRRGDTQYF,TGTGCCAGCAGAAGGGGAGATACGCAGTATTTT
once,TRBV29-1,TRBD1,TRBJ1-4,CSAVGTAATNEKLFF,TGCAGCGCCGTAGGGACAGCTGCAACTAATGAAAAACTGTTTTTT